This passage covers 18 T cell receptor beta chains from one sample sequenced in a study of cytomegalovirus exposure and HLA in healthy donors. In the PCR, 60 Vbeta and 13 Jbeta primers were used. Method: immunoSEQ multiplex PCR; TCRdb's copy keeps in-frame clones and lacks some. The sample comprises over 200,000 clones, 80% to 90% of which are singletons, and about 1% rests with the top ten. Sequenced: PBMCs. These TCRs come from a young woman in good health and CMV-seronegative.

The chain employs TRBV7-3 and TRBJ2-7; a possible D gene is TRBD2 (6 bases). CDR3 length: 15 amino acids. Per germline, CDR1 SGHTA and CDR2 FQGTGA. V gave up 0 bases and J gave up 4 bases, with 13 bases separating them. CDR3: CASSLTAGRGYEQYF. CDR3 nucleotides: TGTGCCAGCAGCTTAACTGCCGGGAGAGGTTACGAGCAGTACTTC.

The DNA of the CDR3 is TGCAGCGCCACCGACGGGGGCGGGGAGCTGTTTTTT. This codes for CSATDGGGELFF. V gene TRBV29-1 combines with J gene TRBJ2-2, with D maybe TRBD2 (6 bases). CDR3 length: 12 amino acids. CDR1 SQVTM and CDR2 ANQGSEA come from the germline V gene. The germline V and J ends were trimmed by 7 bases and 7 bases, with 13 bases remaining between them.

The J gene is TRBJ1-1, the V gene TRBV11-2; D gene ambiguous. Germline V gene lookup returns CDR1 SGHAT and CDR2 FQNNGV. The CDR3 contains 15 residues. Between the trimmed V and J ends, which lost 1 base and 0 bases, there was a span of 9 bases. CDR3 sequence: CASSLGTVLNTEAFF. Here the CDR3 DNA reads TGTGCCAGCAGCTTAGGAACAGTCTTGAACACTGAAGCTTTCTTT. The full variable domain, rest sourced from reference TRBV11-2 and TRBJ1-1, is EAGVAQSPRYKIIEKRQSVAFWCNPISGHATLYWYQQILGQGPKLLIQFQNNGVVDDSQLPKDRFSAERLKGVDSTLKIQPAKLEDSAVYLCASSLGTVLNTEAFFGQGTRLTVV.

As DNA, the CDR3 is TGTGCCAGCAGCTTACAAACAGGGGCCTATGGCTACACCTTC. Its protein is CASSLQTGAYGYTF. The chain uses TRBV5-4 and TRBJ1-2; 7 nucleotides align to TRBD1. The CDR3 spans 14 residues. Germline trimming cut 2 bases from V and 4 bases from J; bases unmatched to any gene: 5. Germline V CDR1 and CDR2: SGHNT, YYREEE (reference sequence). The variable domain in full, completed from reference TRBV5-4 and TRBJ1-2, reads ETGVTQSPTHLIKTRGQQVTLRCSSQSGHNTVSWYQQALGQGPQFIFQYYREEENGRGNFPPRFSGLQFPNYSSELNVNALELDDSALYLCASSLQTGAYGYTFGSGTRLTVV.

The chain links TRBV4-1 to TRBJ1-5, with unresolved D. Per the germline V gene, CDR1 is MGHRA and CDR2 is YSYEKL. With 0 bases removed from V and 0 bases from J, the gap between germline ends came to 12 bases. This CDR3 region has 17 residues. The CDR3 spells CASSQDGTVYSNQPQHF. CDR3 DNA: TGCGCCAGCAGCCAAGATGGTACAGTTTATAGCAATCAGCCCCAGCATTTT.

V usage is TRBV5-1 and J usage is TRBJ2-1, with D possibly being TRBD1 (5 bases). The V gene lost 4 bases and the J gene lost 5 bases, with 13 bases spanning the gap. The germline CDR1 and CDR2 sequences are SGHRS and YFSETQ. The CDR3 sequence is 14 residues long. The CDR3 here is CASSGRSGNNEQFF. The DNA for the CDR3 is TGCGCCAGCAGCGGTAGGTCAGGGAACAATGAGCAGTTCTTC. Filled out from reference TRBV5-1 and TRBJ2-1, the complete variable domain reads KAGVTQTPRYLIKTRGQQVTLSCSPISGHRSVSWYQQTPGQGLQFLFEYFSETQRNKGNFPGRFSGRQFSNSRSEMNVSTLELGDSALYLCASSGRSGNNEQFFGPGTRLTVL.

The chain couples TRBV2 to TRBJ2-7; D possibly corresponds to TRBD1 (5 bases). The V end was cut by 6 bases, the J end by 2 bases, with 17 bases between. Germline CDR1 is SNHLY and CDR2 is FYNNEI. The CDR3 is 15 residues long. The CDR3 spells CASRQGSPHPYEQYF. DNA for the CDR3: TGTGCCAGCAGGCAGGGTAGTCCCCATCCCTACGAGCAGTACTTC.

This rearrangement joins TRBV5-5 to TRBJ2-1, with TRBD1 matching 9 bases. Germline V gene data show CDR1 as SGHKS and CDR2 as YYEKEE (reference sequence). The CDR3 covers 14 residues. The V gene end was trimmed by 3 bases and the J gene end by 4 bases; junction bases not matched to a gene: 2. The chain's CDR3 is CASSWTGVYNEQFF. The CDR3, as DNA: TGTGCCAGCAGCTGGACAGGGGTGTACAATGAGCAGTTCTTC.

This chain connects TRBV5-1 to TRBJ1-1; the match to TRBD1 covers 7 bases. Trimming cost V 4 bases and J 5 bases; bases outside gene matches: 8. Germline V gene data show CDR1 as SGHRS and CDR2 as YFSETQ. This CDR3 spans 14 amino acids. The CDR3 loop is CASSTGQVGTEAFF. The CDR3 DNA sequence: TGCGCCAGCAGCACCGGACAGGTCGGGACTGAAGCTTTCTTT.

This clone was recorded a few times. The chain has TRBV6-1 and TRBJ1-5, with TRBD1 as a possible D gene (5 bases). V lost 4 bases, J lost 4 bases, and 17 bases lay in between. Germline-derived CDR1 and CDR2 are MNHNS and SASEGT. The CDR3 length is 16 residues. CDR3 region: CASSAGLPIRNQPQHF. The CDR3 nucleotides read TGTGCCAGCAGTGCGGGACTTCCCATAAGAAATCAGCCCCAGCATTTT.

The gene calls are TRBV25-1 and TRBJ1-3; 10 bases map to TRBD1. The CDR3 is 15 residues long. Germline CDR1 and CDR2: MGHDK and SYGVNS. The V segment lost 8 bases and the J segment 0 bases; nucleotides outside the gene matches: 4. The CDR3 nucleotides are TGTGCCAGCGGGGGACAGGGGCACTCTGGAAACACCATATATTTT. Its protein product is CASGGQGHSGNTIYF. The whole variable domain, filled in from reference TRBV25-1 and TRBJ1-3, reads EADIYQTPRYLVIGTGKKITLECSQTMGHDKMYWYQQDPGMELHLIHYSYGVNSTEKGDLSSESTVSRIRTEHFPLTLESARPSHTSQYLCASGGQGHSGNTIYFGEGSWLTVV.

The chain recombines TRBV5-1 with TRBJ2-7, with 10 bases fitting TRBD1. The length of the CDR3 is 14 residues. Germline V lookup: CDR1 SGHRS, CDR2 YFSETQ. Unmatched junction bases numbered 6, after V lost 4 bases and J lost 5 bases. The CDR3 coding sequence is TGCGCCAGCAGCGGATCCGGGACAGGGGACGAGCAGTACTTC. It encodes CASSGSGTGDEQYF.

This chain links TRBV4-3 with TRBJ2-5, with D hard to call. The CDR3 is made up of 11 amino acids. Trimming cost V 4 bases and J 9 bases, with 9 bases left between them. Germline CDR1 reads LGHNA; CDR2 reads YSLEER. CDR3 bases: TGCGCCAGCAGCCGGAGTTGGGCCCAGTACTTC. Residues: CASSRSWAQYF.

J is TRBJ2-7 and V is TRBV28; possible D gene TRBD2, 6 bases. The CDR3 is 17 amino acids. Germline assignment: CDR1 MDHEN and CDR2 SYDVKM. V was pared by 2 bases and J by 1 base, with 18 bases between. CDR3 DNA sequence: TGTGCCAGCAGTTTAGTATTTTGGGGGGAGACTTCCTACGAGCAGTACTTC. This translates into CASSLVFWGETSYEQYF.

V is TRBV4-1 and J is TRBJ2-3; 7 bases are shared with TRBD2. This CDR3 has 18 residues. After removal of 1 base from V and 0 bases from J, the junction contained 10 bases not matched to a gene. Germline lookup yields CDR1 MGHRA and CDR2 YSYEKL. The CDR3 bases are TGCGCCAGCAGCCAAGTCGTTGCGGGGGTTTCTAGCACAGATACGCAGTATTTT. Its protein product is CASSQVVAGVSSTDTQYF.

CDR3: CASSSGQGVTYEQYF. CDR3 nucleotide sequence: TGTGCCAGCAGTTCCGGACAGGGAGTTACCTACGAGCAGTACTTC. This sequence joins TRBV6-1 and TRBJ2-7; 8 bases fit TRBD1. The CDR3 consists of 15 residues. Trimming took 5 bases from V and 2 from J; bases not matched to a gene: 8. Germline V gene lookup returns CDR1 MNHNS and CDR2 SASEGT.

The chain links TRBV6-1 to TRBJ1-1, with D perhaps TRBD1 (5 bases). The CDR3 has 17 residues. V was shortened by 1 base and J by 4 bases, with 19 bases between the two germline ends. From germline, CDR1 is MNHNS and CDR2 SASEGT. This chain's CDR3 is CASSEDWRPRGITEAFF. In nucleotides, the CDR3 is TGTGCCAGCAGTGAAGATTGGCGGCCGCGGGGGATCACTGAAGCTTTCTTT.

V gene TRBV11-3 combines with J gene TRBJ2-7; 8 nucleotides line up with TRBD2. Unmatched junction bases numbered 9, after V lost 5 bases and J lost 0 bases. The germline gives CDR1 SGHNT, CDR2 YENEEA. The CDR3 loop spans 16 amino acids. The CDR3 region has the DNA TGTGCCAGCAGCCCGGGGCGGGGGGACAACTCCTACGAGCAGTACTTC. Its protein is CASSPGRGDNSYEQYF.